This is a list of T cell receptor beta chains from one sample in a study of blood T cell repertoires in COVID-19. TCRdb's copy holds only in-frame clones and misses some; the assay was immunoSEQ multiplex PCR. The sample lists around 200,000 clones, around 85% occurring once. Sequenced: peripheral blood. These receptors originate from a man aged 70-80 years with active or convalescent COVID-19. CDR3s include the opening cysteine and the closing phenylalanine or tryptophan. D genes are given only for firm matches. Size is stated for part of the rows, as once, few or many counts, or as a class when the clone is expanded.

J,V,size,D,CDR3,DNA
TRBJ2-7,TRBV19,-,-,CASSVGTYEQYF,TGTGCCAGTAGTGTCGGGACCTACGAGCAGTACTTC
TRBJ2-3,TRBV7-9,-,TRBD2,CAGGERTDTQYF,TGTGCCGGGGGGGAGCGAACAGATACGCAGTATTTT
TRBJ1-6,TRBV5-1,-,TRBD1,CASSLAYKGQSPLHF,TGCGCCAGCAGCCTGGCCTATAAGGGACAGTCACCCCTCCACTTT
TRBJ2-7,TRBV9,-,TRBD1,CASSAQPTGTGYLYEQYF,TGTGCCAGCAGCGCTCAACCAACCGGGACAGGATATCTCTACGAGCAGTACTTC
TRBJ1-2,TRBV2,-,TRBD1,CASREQGADGYTF,TGTGCCAGCAGGGAACAGGGGGCGGATGGCTACACCTTC
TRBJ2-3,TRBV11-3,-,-,CASSWGRGTQYF,TGTGCCAGCAGCTGGGGCAGGGGTACGCAGTATTTT
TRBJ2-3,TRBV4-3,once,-,CASSQGGTATDTQYF,TGCGCCAGCAGCCAAGGCGGGACAGCGACAGATACGCAGTATTTT
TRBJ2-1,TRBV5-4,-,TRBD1,CASSQGQVYNEQFF,TGTGCCAGCAGCCAGGGACAGGTATACAATGAGCAGTTCTTC
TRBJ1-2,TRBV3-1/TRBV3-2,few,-,CASSQRGGLSPPHGYTF,TGTGCCAGCAGCCAAAGGGGGGGGCTATCCCCCCCCCATGGCTACACCTTC
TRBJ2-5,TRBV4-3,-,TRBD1,CASSRDRGETQYF,TGCGCCAGCAGCCGGGACAGGGGAGAGACCCAGTACTTC
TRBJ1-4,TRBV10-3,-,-,CATARQTNEKLFF,TGTGCCACCGCGAGGCAGACTAATGAAAAACTGTTTTTT
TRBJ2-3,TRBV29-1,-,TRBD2,CSAYSSRWEGEVGQYF,TGCAGCGCGTACTCATCGAGGTGGGAGGGCGAGGTCGGGCAGTATTTT
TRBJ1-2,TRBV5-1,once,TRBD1,CASSLDRGSSTGYTF,TGCGCCAGCAGCTTGGACAGGGGTTCGTCGACAGGCTACACCTTC
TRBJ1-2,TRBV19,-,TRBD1,CASSTSGTGSYGYTF,TGTGCCAGTAGTACCTCCGGGACAGGGAGCTATGGCTACACCTTC
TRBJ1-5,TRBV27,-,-,CASSFGQGGQPQHF,TGTGCCAGCAGTTTTGGGCAGGGAGGTCAGCCCCAGCATTTT
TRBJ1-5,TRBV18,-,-,CASRAGGNQPQHF,TGTGCCAGCCGGGCAGGGGGCAATCAGCCCCAGCATTTT
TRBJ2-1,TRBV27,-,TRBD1,CASLRTGGFSEQFF,TGTGCCAGCCTAAGGACAGGGGGCTTTTCTGAGCAGTTCTTC
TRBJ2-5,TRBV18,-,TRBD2,CASSPPSLAGGWETQYF,TGTGCCAGCTCACCACCGTCGCTAGCGGGAGGATGGGAGACCCAGTACTTC
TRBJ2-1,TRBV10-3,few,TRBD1,CAISETQGAAGNEQFF,TGTGCCATCAGTGAGACACAGGGGGCGGCAGGCAATGAGCAGTTCTTC
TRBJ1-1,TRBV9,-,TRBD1,CASSVAPRGRDTEAFF,TGTGCCAGCAGCGTAGCCCCTAGGGGGCGGGACACTGAAGCTTTCTTT
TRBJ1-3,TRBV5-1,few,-,CASSLGQGTGNTIYF,TGCGCCAGCAGCTTGGGGCAGGGAACTGGAAACACCATATATTTT
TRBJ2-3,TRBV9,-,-,CASSRSMERGTDTQYF,TGTGCCAGCAGCCGTTCCATGGAACGGGGCACAGATACGCAGTATTTT
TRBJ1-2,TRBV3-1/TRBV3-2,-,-,CASSQVSQGYGYTF,TGTGCCAGCAGCCAAGTATCACAGGGCTATGGCTACACCTTC
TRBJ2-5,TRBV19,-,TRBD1,CASSATGTGRETQYF,TGTGCCAGTAGTGCCACCGGGACAGGCCGGGAGACCCAGTACTTC